This record concerns one T cell receptor beta chain sequence. From germline, CDR1 is SGHDT and CDR2 YYEEEE. The germline V and J ends were trimmed by 3 bases and 2 bases, with 9 bases remaining between them. This CDR3 has 14 amino acids. These data are taken from a study of blood T cell repertoires in COVID-19. The overall study: Researchers got acute and convalescent COVID-19 samples from the United States, Italy and Spain. From T cells, B-cell-depleted T cells, or PBMCs came the material, which was cDNA or gDNA.

Original processing methods: Amplification of reference gene primers provided the estimated nucleated cell counts. Repertoires were generated with immunoSEQ multiplex PCR, while TCRdb's copy carries only in-frame clones and drops some. The V and J calls and the clone size are those of that table, but D and trimming were determined from the DNA. The table has around 31,000 clones, roughly 90% seen once. This TCR came from a human donor with active COVID-19. The donor label of this sample is uncertain. The sequenced sample consisted of peripheral blood. The chain combines TRBV5-6 with TRBJ1-5; the D is unclear. CDR3 coding DNA: TGTGCCAGCAGCTCCGCCTGGCGCAATCAGCCCCAGCATTTT. Translated: CASSSAWRNQPQHF.